One and the same sample provided the 22 T cell receptor beta chains below, sequenced in a study of T cells after yellow fever vaccination. One entry per CDR3 protein results from TCRdb running MiXCR on the 5' RACE reads. The repertoire holds some 63,000 distinct CDR3 sequences, with approximately 7.4% as singletons. The sample in question was CD8+ T cells sorted from PBMCs, obtained 15 days after the yellow fever booster vaccination. The origin of the receptors is a man between 25 and 39 years old who received the YFV17D yellow fever vaccine.

The V gene is TRBV5-6, the J gene TRBJ2-1; no definite D call. The CDR3 contains 13 residues. Germline CDR1 and CDR2: SGHDT and YYEEEE. Trimming pared 9 bases from V and 6 bases from J, leaving 16 bases between. CDR3: CAIGFGRSNEQFF. CDR3 in DNA: TGTGCCATCGGCTTCGGGCGCTCCAATGAGCAGTTCTTC.

This clonotype was picked up many times. The rearrangement uses TRBV12-3 or TRBV12-4 and TRBJ2-3; tentatively, D is TRBD2 (6 bases). The CDR3 extends over 14 amino acids. V lost 5 bases, J lost 7 bases, and 16 bases lay in between. CDR3 region: CASSEAGPMNTQYF. The CDR3 DNA is TGTGCCAGCAGTGAAGCGGGCCCCATGAATACGCAGTATTTT.

This clonotype was counted many times. The chain recombines TRBV27 with TRBJ2-1, with a tentative D call TRBD1 (6 bases). The CDR3 extends over 15 amino acids. In germline, CDR1 is MNHEY, CDR2 SMNVEV (reference sequence). The V end lost 1 base, the J end lost 9 bases, and 16 bases lay between the germline ends. The CDR3 region has the DNA TGTGCCAGCAGTTTATTACGAGAACAGGGCGGTGAGCAGTTCTTC. It translates to CASSLLREQGGEQFF.

This clonotype was observed many times. The J gene is TRBJ2-7, the V gene TRBV5-1; D not resolved. This CDR3 has 14 residues. Germline CDR1 and CDR2: SGHRS and YFSETQ. V lost 4 bases and J lost 7, with 18 bases in between. CDR3 amino acids: CASSRYGPMEEQYF. The DNA for the CDR3 is TGCGCCAGCAGCCGTTACGGGCCCATGGAGGAGCAGTACTTC.

At least ten counts were recorded for this clonotype. V usage is TRBV11-2 and J usage is TRBJ2-3; D is unclear. The CDR3 loop spans 18 amino acids. Between the trimmed V and J ends, which lost 1 base and 0 bases, there was a span of 17 bases. CDR1 is SGHAT, CDR2 FQNNGV, per germline. The DNA for the CDR3 is TGTGCCAGCAGCTTAGTGGGTTGGCAGTACACTAGCACAGATACGCAGTATTTT. The encoded protein is CASSLVGWQYTSTDTQYF.

This clonotype was detected ten times or more. This chain links TRBV11-2 with TRBJ2-7; D possibly corresponds to TRBD2 (6 bases). V lost 0 bases, J lost 4 bases, and 13 bases lay in between. In germline, CDR1 is SGHAT, CDR2 FQNNGV. CDR3 length: 15 residues. The CDR3 nucleotides read TGTGCCAGCAGCTTAGAAGACGGGAGTTGGTACGAGCAGTACTTC. Translation gives CASSLEDGSWYEQYF.

This clonotype was picked up a small number of times. The rearrangement joins TRBV24-1 to TRBJ2-3; D remains unclear. This CDR3 region has 14 residues. V shed 2 bases and J shed 6 bases, with 11 bases lying between them. Germline V gives CDR1 KGHDR, CDR2 SFDVKD. The CDR3 here is CATSDSYSVDTQYF. The CDR3 DNA follows: TGTGCCACCAGTGATTCATATTCCGTGGATACGCAGTATTTT.

This clonotype was seen only a few times. The chain recombines TRBV12-3 or TRBV12-4 with TRBJ2-5; tentatively, D is TRBD1 (6 bases). CDR3 length equals 14 residues. V lost 5 bases and J lost 2, with 12 bases in between. For the CDR3, the DNA is TGTGCCAGCAGTAGCGCAGGGGCTCAAGAGACCCAGTACTTC. It yields the protein CASSSAGAQETQYF.

This clonotype was counted many times. The rearrangement joins TRBV24-1 to TRBJ2-2; TRBD2 aligns across 11 bases. CDR1 and CDR2 from the germline V gene are KGHDR and SFDVKD. V was pared by 4 bases and J by 7 bases, with 4 bases of the junction left unmatched. This CDR3 has 15 amino acids. The CDR3 DNA reads TGTGCCACCAGTGAGGGACTAGCGGCAATCGGGGAGCTGTTTTTT. It is translated as CATSEGLAAIGELFF.

This clonotype was counted at least ten times. V and J are TRBV25-1 and TRBJ2-1; D remains ambiguous. V shed 7 bases and J shed 6 bases, with 10 bases lying between them. The CDR3 runs 12 residues. Germline-derived CDR1 and CDR2 are MGHDK and SYGVNS. CDR3 sequence reads: CASKARRNEQFF. In nucleotides, the CDR3 is TGTGCCAGCAAGGCCCGTCGCAATGAGCAGTTCTTC. Together with reference TRBV25-1 and TRBJ2-1, the CDR3 gives the full variable domain: EADIYQTPRYLVIGTGKKITLECSQTMGHDKMYWYQQDPGMELHLIHYSYGVNSTEKGDLSSESTVSRIRTEHFPLTLESARPSHTSQYLCASKARRNEQFFGPGTRLTVL.

The sample holds many counts of this clonotype. The CDR3 sequence is CASSLGGLYEQYF. In DNA form, the CDR3 reads TGTGCCAGCAGTTTAGGTGGGTTGTACGAGCAGTACTTC. The rearrangement uses TRBV27 and TRBJ2-7; no clear D. The germline CDR1 and CDR2 sequences are MNHEY and SMNVEV (reference sequence). Trimming removed 2 bases at V and 4 bases at J, with 9 bases between. The length of the CDR3 is 13 residues.

This clonotype was counted at least ten times. The chain couples TRBV5-5 to TRBJ1-1, with a weak D call TRBD1 (6 bases). V was cut by 2 bases and J by 5 bases, with 7 bases left in between. Per the germline V gene, CDR1 is SGHKS and CDR2 is YYEKEE (reference sequence). The CDR3 is 12 residues long. CDR3 amino acids: CASSLQGTEAFF. The CDR3 coding sequence is TGTGCCAGCAGCTTACAGGGAACTGAAGCTTTCTTT.

This clonotype was picked up many times. The chain employs TRBV21-1 and TRBJ1-5. TRBV21-1 is a pseudogene locus. The length of the CDR3 is 21 residues. CDR3: CASSKVFRWGGADDSNQPQHF. CDR3 in DNA: TGTGCCAGCAGCAAAGTTTTTAGGTGGGGAGGGGCCGACGATAGCAATCAGCCCCAGCATTTT.

This clonotype showed up many times. The chain has TRBV7-2 and TRBJ2-5; D is perhaps TRBD1 or TRBD2 (5 bases each). Per germline, CDR1 SGHTA and CDR2 FQGNSA. The CDR3 is 17 amino acids. V shed 0 bases and J shed 5 bases, with 19 bases lying between them. This CDR3 is CASSLAGGFAPGETQYF. CDR3 sequence (DNA): TGTGCCAGCAGCTTAGCTGGGGGTTTTGCCCCTGGGGAGACCCAGTACTTC.

This clonotype was detected ten times or more. This sequence joins TRBV5-6 and TRBJ2-1, with D possibly being TRBD1 (5 bases). CDR1 and CDR2 (germline): SGHDT, YYEEEE. The CDR3 is made up of 13 amino acids. Trimming shortened V by 2 bases and J by 5 bases, and 8 bases separated the two germline ends. The CDR3 DNA reads as TGTGCCAGCAGCTTTGACAGTCACAATGAGCAGTTCTTC. It yields the protein CASSFDSHNEQFF. Drawing the rest from reference TRBV5-6 and TRBJ2-1, the complete variable domain is DAGVTQSPTHLIKTRGQQVTLRCSPKSGHDTVSWYQQALGQGPQFIFQYYEEEERQRGNFPDRFSGHQFPNYSSELNVNALLLGDSALYLCASSFDSHNEQFFGPGTRLTVL.

This clonotype appeared many times. The chain combines TRBV3-1 with TRBJ1-1, with D unclear. From germline, CDR1 is LGHDT and CDR2 YNNKEL (reference sequence). CDR3 length: 15 amino acids. The V gene lost 4 bases and the J gene lost 5 bases, with 17 bases spanning the gap. The CDR3 DNA sequence: TGTGCCAGCAGCCCAGAGGGCGGTCCGGGGACTGAAGCTTTCTTT. Translation: CASSPEGGPGTEAFF.

This clonotype was counted many times. The gene calls are TRBV11-2 and TRBJ2-7; D is tentatively TRBD1 or TRBD2 (5 bases each). Trimming stripped 0 bases from V and 7 bases from J, with 13 bases between. CDR3 length: 14 amino acids. In germline, CDR1 is SGHAT, CDR2 FQNNGV. The CDR3 loop is CASSLDIGEREQYF. The CDR3 region has the DNA TGTGCCAGCAGCTTAGATATAGGGGAGAGGGAGCAGTACTTC.

This clonotype was detected many times. The chain uses TRBV15 and TRBJ2-2; unclear D gene. The CDR3 spans 16 residues. Germline CDR1 LNHNV, CDR2 YYDKDF (reference sequence). V shed 5 bases and J shed 5 bases, with 18 bases lying between them. In DNA form, the CDR3 reads TGTGCCACCAGCGCACGAAAATATCGTGCGACCGGGGAGCTGTTTTTT. Its protein is CATSARKYRATGELFF.

This clonotype was seen ten or more times. The V call is TRBV12-3 or TRBV12-4, the J call TRBJ2-1, with a weak D call TRBD2 (6 bases). The CDR3 runs to 11 residues. V was clipped by 6 bases and J by 15 bases, with 15 bases between them. CDR3 sequence (DNA): TGTGCCAGCAGCGGGGGAGTGCTATGGTTCTTC. Amino acid sequence: CASSGGVLWFF.

Ten or more counts support this clonotype. This rearrangement joins TRBV19 to TRBJ2-5; 9 bases agree with TRBD2. The V gene's germline CDR1 is LNHDA and CDR2 SQIVND (reference sequence). Trimming at V came to 3 bases and at J to 5 bases, leaving 7 bases not matched to a gene. The CDR3 covers 15 residues. CDR3 region: CASSMLAGSAETQYF. Written as DNA, the CDR3 is TGTGCCAGTAGTATGCTAGCGGGATCGGCGGAGACCCAGTACTTC.

Note on this clonotype: This clone may be a read error of a much larger clone one base away. The rearrangement links TRBV5-1 to TRBJ2-7; no clear D. The V gene lost 1 base and the J gene lost 2 bases, with 10 bases spanning the gap. CDR3 size: 14 residues. Germline V gene data show CDR1 as SGHRS and CDR2 as YFSETQ. This CDR3 is CASSLSDIPYEQYF. CDR3 bases: TGCGCCAGCAGCTTGTCCGACATCCCCTACGAGCAGTACTTC.

This clonotype turned up a few times. V and J are TRBV5-1 and TRBJ1-4; D possibly corresponds to TRBD1 (6 bases). The CDR3 is 14 residues long. Germline-derived CDR1 and CDR2 are SGHRS and YFSETQ. Trimming removed 7 bases at V and 8 bases at J, with 18 bases between. CDR3 DNA: TGCGCCAGCTCCCTTGGGCAGGGGAAGGAAAAACTGTTTTTT. This encodes CASSLGQGKEKLFF.